This T cell receptor (beta chain) is drawn from a study of blood T cell repertoires in COVID-19. Authors' analysis steps: Counts of nucleated cells, estimated from reference gene primer amplification, were obtained. TCRdb keeps only in-frame clones here, not all; method: immunoSEQ multiplex PCR. That table supplies the V and J calls and clone size; D and trimming were determined from the DNA. The table lists fewer than 250,000 clones, 70% to 90% of them singletons. This clone has only a few counts. Enrolled through a virtual design, the participants were between roughly 18 and 100 years of age and came from approximately 25 US areas. Cohorts were based on clinical histories the participants reported. The receptor was isolated from a woman aged 18-29 years who had recovered from COVID-19. The sample was PBMCs or T cells enriched from blood (not recorded which).

CDR3 protein: CASSGNRGRGNQPQHF. The CDR3 nucleotides read TGTGCCAGCAGCGGTAACAGGGGGCGAGGCAATCAGCCCCAGCATTTT. The V gene is TRBV7-8, the J gene TRBJ1-5; 9 positions agree with TRBD1. After removal of 5 bases from V and 2 bases from J, the junction contained 7 bases not matched to a gene. Germline CDR1 SGHVS, CDR2 FQNEAQ. The CDR3 is made up of 16 amino acids.